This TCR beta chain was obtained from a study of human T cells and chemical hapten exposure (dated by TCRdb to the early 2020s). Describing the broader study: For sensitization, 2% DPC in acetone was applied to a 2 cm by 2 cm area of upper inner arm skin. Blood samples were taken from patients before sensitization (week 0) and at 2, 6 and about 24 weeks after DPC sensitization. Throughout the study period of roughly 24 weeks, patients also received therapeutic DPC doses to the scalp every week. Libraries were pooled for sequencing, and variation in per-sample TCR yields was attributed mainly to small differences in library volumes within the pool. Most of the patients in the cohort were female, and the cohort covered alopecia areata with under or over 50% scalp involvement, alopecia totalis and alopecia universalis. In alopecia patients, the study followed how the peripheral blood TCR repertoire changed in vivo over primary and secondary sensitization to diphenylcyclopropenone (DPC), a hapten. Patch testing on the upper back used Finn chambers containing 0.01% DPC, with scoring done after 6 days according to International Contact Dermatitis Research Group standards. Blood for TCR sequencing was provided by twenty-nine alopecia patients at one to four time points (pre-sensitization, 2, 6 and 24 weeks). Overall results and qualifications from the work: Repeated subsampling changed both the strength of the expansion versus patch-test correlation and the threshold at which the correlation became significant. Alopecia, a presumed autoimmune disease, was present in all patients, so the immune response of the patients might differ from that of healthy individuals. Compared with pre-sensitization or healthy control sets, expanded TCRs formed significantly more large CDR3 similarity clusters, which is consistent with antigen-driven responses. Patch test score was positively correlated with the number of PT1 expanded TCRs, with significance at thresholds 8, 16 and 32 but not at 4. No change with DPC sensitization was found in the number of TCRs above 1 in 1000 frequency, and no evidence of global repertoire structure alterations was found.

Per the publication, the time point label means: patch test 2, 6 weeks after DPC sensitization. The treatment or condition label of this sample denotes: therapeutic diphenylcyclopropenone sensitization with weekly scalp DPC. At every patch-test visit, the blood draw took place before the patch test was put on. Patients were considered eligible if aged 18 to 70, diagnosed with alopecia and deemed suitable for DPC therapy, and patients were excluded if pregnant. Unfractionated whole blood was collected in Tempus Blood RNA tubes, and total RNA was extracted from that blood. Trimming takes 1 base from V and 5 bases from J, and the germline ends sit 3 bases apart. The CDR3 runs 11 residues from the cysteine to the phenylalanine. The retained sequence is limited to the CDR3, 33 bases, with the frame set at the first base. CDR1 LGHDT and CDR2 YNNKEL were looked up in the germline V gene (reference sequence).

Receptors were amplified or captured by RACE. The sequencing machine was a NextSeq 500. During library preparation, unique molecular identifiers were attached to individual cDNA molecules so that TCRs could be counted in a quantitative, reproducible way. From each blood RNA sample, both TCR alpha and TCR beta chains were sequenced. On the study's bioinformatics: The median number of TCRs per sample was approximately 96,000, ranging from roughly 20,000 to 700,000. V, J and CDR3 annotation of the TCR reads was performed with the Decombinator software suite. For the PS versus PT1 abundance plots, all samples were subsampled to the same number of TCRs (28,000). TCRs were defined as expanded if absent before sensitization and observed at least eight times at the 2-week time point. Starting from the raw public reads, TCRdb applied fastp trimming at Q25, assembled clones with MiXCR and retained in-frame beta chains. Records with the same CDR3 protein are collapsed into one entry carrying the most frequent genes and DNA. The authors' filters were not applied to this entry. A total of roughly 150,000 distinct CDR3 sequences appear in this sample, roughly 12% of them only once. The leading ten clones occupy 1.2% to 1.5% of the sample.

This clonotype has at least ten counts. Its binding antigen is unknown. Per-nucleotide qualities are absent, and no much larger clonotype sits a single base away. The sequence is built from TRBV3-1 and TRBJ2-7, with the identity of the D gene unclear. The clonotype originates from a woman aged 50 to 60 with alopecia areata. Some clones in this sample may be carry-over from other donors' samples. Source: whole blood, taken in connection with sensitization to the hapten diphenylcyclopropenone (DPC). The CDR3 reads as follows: CASSQGNEQYF. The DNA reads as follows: TGTGCCAGCAGCCAAGGGAACGAGCAGTACTTC.